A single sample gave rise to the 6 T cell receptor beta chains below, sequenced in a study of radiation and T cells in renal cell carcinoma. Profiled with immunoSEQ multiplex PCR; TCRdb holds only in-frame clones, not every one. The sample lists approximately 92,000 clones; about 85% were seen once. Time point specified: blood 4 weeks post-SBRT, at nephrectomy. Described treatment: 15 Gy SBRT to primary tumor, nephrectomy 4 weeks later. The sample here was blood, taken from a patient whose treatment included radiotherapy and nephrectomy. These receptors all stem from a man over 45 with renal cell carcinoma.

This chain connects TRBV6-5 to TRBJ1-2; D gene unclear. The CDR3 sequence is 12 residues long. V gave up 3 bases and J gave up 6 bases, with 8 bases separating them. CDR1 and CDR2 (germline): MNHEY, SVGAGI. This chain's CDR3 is CASSYAGNGYTF. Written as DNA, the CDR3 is TGTGCCAGCAGTTATGCGGGTAATGGCTACACCTTC.

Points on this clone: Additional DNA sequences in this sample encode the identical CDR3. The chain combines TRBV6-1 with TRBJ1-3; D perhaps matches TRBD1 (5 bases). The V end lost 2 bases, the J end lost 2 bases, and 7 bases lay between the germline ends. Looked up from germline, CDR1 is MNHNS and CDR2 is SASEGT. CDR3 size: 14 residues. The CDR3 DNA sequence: TGTGCCAGCAGTGAACGGGGCGCTGGAAACACCATATATTTT. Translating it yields CASSERGAGNTIYF.

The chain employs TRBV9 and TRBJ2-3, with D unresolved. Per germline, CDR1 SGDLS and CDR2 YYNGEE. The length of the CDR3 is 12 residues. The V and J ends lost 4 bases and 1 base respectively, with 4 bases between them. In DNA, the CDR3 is TGTGCCAGCAGCTCCCGCACAGATACGCAGTATTTT. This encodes CASSSRTDTQYF. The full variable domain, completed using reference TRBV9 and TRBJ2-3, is DSGVTQTPKHLITATGQRVTLRCSPRSGDLSVYWYQQSLDQGLQFLIQYYNGEERAKGNILERFSAQQFPDLHSELNLSSLELGDSALYFCASSSRTDTQYFGPGTRLTVL.

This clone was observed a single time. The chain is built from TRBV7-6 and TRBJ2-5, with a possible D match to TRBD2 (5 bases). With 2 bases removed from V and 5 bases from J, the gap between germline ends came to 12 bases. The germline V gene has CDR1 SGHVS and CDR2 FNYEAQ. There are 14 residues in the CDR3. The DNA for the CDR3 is TGTGCCAGCAGCTTATTCAGGACGGGGGAGACCCAGTACTTC. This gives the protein CASSLFRTGETQYF.

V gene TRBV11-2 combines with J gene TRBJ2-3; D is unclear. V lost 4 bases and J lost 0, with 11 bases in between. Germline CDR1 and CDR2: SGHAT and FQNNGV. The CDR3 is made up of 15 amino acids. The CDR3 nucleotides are TGTGCCAGCAGCTCCCTAGGTCCAAGCACAGATACGCAGTATTTT. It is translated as CASSSLGPSTDTQYF.

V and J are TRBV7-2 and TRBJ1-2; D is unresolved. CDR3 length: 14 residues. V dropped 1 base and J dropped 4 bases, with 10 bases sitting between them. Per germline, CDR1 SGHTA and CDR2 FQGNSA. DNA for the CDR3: TGTGCCAGCAGCTTAGGCTTTACGGGCTATGGCTACACCTTC. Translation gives CASSLGFTGYGYTF.